This TCR beta chain was captured in a study of low-dose radiotherapy and immunotherapy resistance in tumors. Study as a whole: Intravenous cyclophosphamide 200 mg/m2 was given every two weeks, one day before radiation and immunotherapy. Oral aspirin 300 mg was taken by patients daily for four cycles from cycle 1 day 1.

The length of the CDR3 is 15 residues. J gave up 7 bases and V 3 bases, and 10 bases lay outside the gene matches. CDR1 and CDR2 (germline): SGHTA, FQGTGA. Alpha and beta chains were covered, as first-strand cDNA relied on TRAV- and TRBV-specific primers. Both a constant-region primer and a V-primer adapter served to amplify TCRs across roughly 20 PCR cycles. mRNA that had been isolated underwent amplification through in vitro transcription. From the reads, TCRdb called clonotypes with MiXCR, one entry per CDR3 protein. This table has 31,000 or so distinct CDR3 sequences, approximately 49% appearing once. Indicated time point: after trial treatment. Treatment reported: LDRT plus nivolumab, ipilimumab, low-dose cyclophosphamide and aspirin (RACIN trial). Treatment of the donors consisted of nivolumab and ipilimumab (plus aspirin, low-dose cyclophosphamide and low-dose radiotherapy).

The V and J genes are TRBV7-3 and TRBJ2-7; 9 nucleotides agree with TRBD2. The sequencing here drew on PBMCs, taken after low-dose radiotherapy plus immunotherapy. This TCR derives from a male donor with gallbladder cancer. For the CDR3, the DNA is TGTGCCAGCAGCTTGGAGGGGCTAGCGGGAAGTGAGCAGTACTTC. Its protein product is CASSLEGLAGSEQYF.